This TCR beta chain was captured by sequencing in a study of blood T cell repertoires in COVID-19. Repertoires were generated with immunoSEQ multiplex PCR, while TCRdb's copy carries only in-frame clones and drops some. In the table there are approximately 360,000 clones, about 90% of which are singletons. The CDR3 loop spans 15 amino acids. V gave up 4 bases and J gave up 5 bases; unmatched junction bases: 5. Germline CDR1 reads SGHNT; CDR2 reads YENEEA. The V gene is TRBV11-3, the J gene TRBJ2-1; TRBD2 matches at 10 bases. Input material: PBMCs or T cells enriched from blood (not recorded which). This clonotype was obtained from a man aged 35 to 55 in a cohort exposed to, infected with or recovered from COVID-19 (not recorded which). The CDR3 DNA sequence: TGTGCCAGCAGCTCTGGACTAGCGGTAAACAATGAGCAGTTCTTC. This gives the protein CASSSGLAVNNEQFF.